Shown below are 14 T cell receptor beta chains from a single sample sequenced in a study of Graves' ophthalmopathy and Graves' hyperthyroidism. Researchers took RNA transcripts and amplified TCR beta CDR3 regions from them. Second-round multiplex PCR came after a first-round RT-PCR that employed HTBI primers. One entry per CDR3 protein, called by TCRdb with MiXCR from the multiplex PCR reads. The table lists about 640,000 distinct CDR3 sequences, about two fifths of them singletons. Sequenced material: peripheral blood. The receptor set was obtained from an adult man with Graves' ophthalmopathy.

This rearrangement joins TRBV7-2 to TRBJ2-5; 9 bases fit TRBD1. This CDR3 has 16 amino acids. J lost 5 bases, V lost 6 bases, and 13 bases had no gene match. Per germline, CDR1 SGHTA and CDR2 FQGNSA. This chain's CDR3 is CASRPPGQGTEETQYF. The CDR3 DNA is TGTGCCAGCAGACCACCGGGACAGGGTACGGAGGAGACCCAGTACTTC. Supplemented by reference TRBV7-2 and TRBJ2-5, the full variable domain reads GAGVSQSPSNKVTEKGKDVELRCDPISGHTALYWYRQSLGQGLEFLIYFQGNSAPDKSGLPSDRFSAERTGGSVSTLTIQRTQQEDSAVYLCASRPPGQGTEETQYFGPGTRLLVL.

The chain employs TRBV5-6 and TRBJ1-1; TRBD1 matches 9 bases. Germline-derived CDR1 and CDR2 are SGHDT and YYEEEE. V dropped 4 bases and J dropped 5; count of bases not matched to a gene: 18. The CDR3 consists of 18 residues. The CDR3 DNA reads as TGTGCCAGCAGCGATGGTAAGGCGTGGGGACAGGGTCGAACTGAAGCTTTCTTT. Amino acids: CASSDGKAWGQGRTEAFF. Full variable domain (remainder filled in from reference TRBV5-6 and TRBJ1-1): DAGVTQSPTHLIKTRGQQVTLRCSPKSGHDTVSWYQQALGQGPQFIFQYYEEEERQRGNFPDRFSGHQFPNYSSELNVNALLLGDSALYLCASSDGKAWGQGRTEAFFGQGTRLTVV.

The chain has TRBV29-1 and TRBJ2-6; TRBD2 matches at 10 bases. V dropped 1 base and J dropped 3; count of bases not matched to a gene: 6. There are 17 residues in the CDR3. Germline V gene sequence: CDR1 SQVTM, CDR2 ANQGSEA. CDR3 coding DNA: TGCAGCGTTGAAGGACTAGCGGGCGTCGTTGGGGCCAACGTCCTGACTTTC. It yields the protein CSVEGLAGVVGANVLTF.

The chain joins TRBV6-5 to TRBJ1-3; tentatively, D is TRBD1 (6 bases). Looked up from germline, CDR1 is MNHEY and CDR2 is SVGAGI. Trimming removed 6 bases at V and 0 bases at J, with 6 bases between. The length of the CDR3 is 13 residues. The CDR3 loop reads CASRTGSGNTIYF. For the CDR3, the DNA is TGTGCCAGCAGGACAGGCTCTGGAAACACCATATATTTT.

The CDR3 protein is CASSRRGIVPGELFF. The CDR3 region has the DNA TGTGCCAGCAGCCGACGGGGGATCGTCCCCGGGGAGCTGTTTTTT. The chain carries TRBV7-2 and TRBJ2-2, with TRBD2 as a possible D gene (6 bases). From germline, CDR1 is SGHTA and CDR2 FQGNSA. This CDR3 has 15 residues. V lost 5 bases to trimming and J lost 6 bases, with 16 bases between them.

This clonotype has ten or more counts. This sequence joins TRBV14 and TRBJ2-7; D may be TRBD1 (5 bases). CDR1 SGHDN and CDR2 FVKESK come from the germline V gene. The CDR3 length is 12 residues. The V end was cut by 1 base, the J end by 6 bases, with 7 bases between. The CDR3 coding sequence is TGTGCCAGCAGCCAAGCAGGGATCGAGCAGTACTTC. Amino acids: CASSQAGIEQYF.

This clonotype was counted at least ten times. The gene calls are TRBV29-1 and TRBJ1-2; no clear D. V was clipped by 0 bases and J by 4 bases, with 9 bases between them. From germline, CDR1 is SQVTM and CDR2 ANQGSEA. The CDR3 runs to 13 residues. CDR3 nucleotide sequence: TGCAGCGTTGAAGATCAACGGGTCTATGGCTACACCTTC. It codes for CSVEDQRVYGYTF.

The chain recombines TRBV14 with TRBJ1-3; no reliable D call. This CDR3 contains 15 residues. CDR1 SGHDN and CDR2 FVKESK come from the germline V gene. Deletions cut 4 bases from V and 0 bases from J, with 10 bases between. Here the CDR3 reads CASSPDWISGNTIYF. CDR3 in DNA: TGTGCCAGCAGCCCAGACTGGATCTCTGGAAACACCATATATTTT.

V is TRBV15 and J is TRBJ1-5; no firm D call. Germline CDR1 and CDR2: LNHNV and YYDKDF (reference sequence). This CDR3 comprises 13 residues. Trimming removed 3 bases at V and 1 base at J, with 4 bases between. The CDR3 DNA reads TGTGCCACCAGCAGCCCCAGCAATCAGCCCCAGCATTTT. Its protein is CATSSPSNQPQHF. The full variable domain, in which reference TRBV15 and TRBJ1-5 provide the parts outside the CDR3, is DAMVIQNPRYQVTQFGKPVTLSCSQTLNHNVMYWYQQKSSQAPKLLFHYYDKDFNNEADTPDNFQSRRPNTSFCFLDIRSPGLGDTAMYLCATSSPSNQPQHFGDGTRLSIL.

In DNA form, the CDR3 reads TGCAGTGCCTCGACCGGGGGGTACTATGGCTACACCTTC. Encoded protein: CSASTGGYYGYTF. The chain is built from TRBV20-1 and TRBJ1-2, with D possibly being TRBD1 (5 bases). Deletions cut 6 bases from V and 3 bases from J, with 14 bases between. CDR1 DFQATT and CDR2 SNEGSKA come from the germline V gene (reference sequence). There are 13 residues in the CDR3.

This clonotype was recorded at least ten times. The gene calls are TRBV6-6 and TRBJ1-6; weak D call: TRBD1 (6 bases). V was shortened by 0 bases and J by 8 bases, with 14 bases between the two germline ends. Germline CDR1 reads MNHNY; CDR2 reads SVGAGI (reference sequence). This CDR3 contains 16 residues. DNA of the CDR3: TGTGCCAGCAGTTACTCGTCTCGGGGGCTGGATTCACCCCTCCACTTT. Translation: CASSYSSRGLDSPLHF.

At least ten counts were recorded for this clonotype. This rearrangement joins TRBV2 to TRBJ2-7; possible D gene TRBD1, 6 bases. Looked up from germline, CDR1 is SNHLY and CDR2 is FYNNEI. V lost 5 bases to trimming and J lost 5 bases, with 13 bases between them. The CDR3 totals 13 residues. The CDR3 here is CASSTQGMNEQYF. The CDR3, as DNA: TGTGCCAGCAGTACACAGGGTATGAACGAGCAGTACTTC.

This clonotype was detected only a few times. V usage is TRBV4-3 and J usage is TRBJ2-6; D perhaps matches TRBD2 (5 bases). V was clipped by 1 base and J by 4 bases, with 11 bases between them. Germline loops: CDR1 LGHNA, CDR2 YSLEER. The CDR3 spans 16 residues. The CDR3 here is CASSQGESSGANVLTF. CDR3 nucleotide sequence: TGCGCCAGCAGCCAAGGGGAGTCGTCGGGGGCCAACGTCCTGACTTTC.

This clonotype has more than one count but fewer than ten. The rearrangement links TRBV20-1 to TRBJ2-7, with 11 bases identical to TRBD2. CDR3 length equals 15 residues. Germline V gene lookup returns CDR1 DFQATT and CDR2 SNEGSKA (reference sequence). V was clipped by 4 bases and J by 5 bases; unmatched bases: 10. CDR3: CSATRSTSGSDEQYF. The CDR3 DNA sequence: TGCAGTGCTACCAGATCTACTAGCGGGAGCGACGAGCAGTACTTC.